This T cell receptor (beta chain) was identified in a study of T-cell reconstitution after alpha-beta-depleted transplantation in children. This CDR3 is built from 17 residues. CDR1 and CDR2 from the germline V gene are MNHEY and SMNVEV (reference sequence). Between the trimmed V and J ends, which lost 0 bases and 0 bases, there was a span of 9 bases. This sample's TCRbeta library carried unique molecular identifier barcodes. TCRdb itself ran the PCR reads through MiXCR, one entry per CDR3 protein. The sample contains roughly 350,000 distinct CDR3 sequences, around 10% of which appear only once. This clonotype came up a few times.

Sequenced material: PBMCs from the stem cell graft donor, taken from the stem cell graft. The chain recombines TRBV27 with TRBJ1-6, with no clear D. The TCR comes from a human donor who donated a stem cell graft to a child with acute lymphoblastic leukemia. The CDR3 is CASSLSQAASYNSPLHF. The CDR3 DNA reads TGTGCCAGCAGTTTATCTCAGGCCGCCTCCTATAATTCACCCCTCCACTTT.